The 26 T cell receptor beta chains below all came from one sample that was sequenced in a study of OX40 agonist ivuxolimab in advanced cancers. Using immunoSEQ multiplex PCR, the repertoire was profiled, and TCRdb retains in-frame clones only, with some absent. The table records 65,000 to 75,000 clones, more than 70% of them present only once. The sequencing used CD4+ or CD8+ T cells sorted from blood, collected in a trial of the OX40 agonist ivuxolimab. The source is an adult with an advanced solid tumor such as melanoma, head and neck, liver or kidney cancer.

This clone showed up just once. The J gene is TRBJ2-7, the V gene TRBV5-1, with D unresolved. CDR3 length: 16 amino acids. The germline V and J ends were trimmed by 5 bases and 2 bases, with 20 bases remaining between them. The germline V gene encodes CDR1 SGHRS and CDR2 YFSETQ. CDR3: CASRNPPRRHPYEQYF. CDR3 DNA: TGCGCCAGCAGAAATCCCCCTCGGAGACATCCCTACGAGCAGTACTTC.

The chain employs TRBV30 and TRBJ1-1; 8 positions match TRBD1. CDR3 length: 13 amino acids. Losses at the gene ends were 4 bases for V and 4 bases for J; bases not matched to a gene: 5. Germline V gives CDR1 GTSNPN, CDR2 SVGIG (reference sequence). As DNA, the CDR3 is TGTGCCTGGAACCACAGGGGGAGCACTGAAGCTTTCTTT. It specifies CAWNHRGSTEAFF.

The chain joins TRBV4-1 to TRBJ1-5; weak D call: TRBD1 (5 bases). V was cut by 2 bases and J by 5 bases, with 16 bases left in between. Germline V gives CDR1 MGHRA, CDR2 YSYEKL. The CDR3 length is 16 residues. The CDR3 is CASSQIKGKLYQPQHF. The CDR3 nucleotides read TGCGCCAGCAGCCAAATTAAGGGGAAGCTTTATCAGCCCCAGCATTTT.

The CDR3: CASRPGHIYGYTF. The CDR3 bases are TGTGCCAGTAGACCGGGACACATCTATGGCTACACCTTC. The genes are TRBV19 and TRBJ1-2, with D perhaps matching TRBD1 (6 bases). The V end was cut by 6 bases, the J end by 4 bases, with 12 bases between. The germline CDR1 and CDR2 sequences are LNHDA and SQIVND (reference sequence). The CDR3 totals 13 residues.

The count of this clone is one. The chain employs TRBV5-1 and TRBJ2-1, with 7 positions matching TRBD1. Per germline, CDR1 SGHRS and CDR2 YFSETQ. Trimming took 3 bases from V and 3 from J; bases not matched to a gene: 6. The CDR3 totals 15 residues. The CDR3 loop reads CASSSGDSYYNEQFF. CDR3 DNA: TGCGCCAGCAGCTCTGGGGACAGTTACTACAATGAGCAGTTCTTC.

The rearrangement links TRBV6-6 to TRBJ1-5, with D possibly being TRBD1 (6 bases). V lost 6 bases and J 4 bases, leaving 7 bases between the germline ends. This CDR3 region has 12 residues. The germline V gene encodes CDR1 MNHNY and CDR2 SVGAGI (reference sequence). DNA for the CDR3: TGTGCCAGCAGACAGGGAAATCAGCCCCAGCATTTT. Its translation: CASRQGNQPQHF.

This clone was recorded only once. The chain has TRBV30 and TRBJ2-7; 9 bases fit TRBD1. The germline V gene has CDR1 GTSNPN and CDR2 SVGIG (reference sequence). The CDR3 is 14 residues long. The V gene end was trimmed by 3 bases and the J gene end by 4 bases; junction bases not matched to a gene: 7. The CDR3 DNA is TGTGCCTGGAGGCAGACCGGGACAGGGTACGAGCAGTACTTC. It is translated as CAWRQTGTGYEQYF.

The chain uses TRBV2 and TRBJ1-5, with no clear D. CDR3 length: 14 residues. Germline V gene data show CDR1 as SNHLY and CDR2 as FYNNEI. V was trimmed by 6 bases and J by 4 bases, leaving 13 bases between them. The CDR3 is CASSLGRKNQPQHF. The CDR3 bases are TGTGCCAGCAGCCTAGGACGGAAGAATCAGCCCCAGCATTTT. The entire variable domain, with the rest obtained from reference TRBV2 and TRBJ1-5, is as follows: EPEVTQTPSHQVTQMGQEVILRCVPISNHLYFYWYRQILGQKVEFLVSFYNNEISEKSEIFDDQFSVERPDGSNFTLKIRSTKLEDSAMYFCASSLGRKNQPQHFGDGTRLSIL.

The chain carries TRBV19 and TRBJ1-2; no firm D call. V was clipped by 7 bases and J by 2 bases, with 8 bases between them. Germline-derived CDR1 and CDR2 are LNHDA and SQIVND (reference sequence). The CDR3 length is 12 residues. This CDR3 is CASTTENYGYTF. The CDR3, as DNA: TGTGCCAGTACAACGGAAAACTATGGCTACACCTTC.

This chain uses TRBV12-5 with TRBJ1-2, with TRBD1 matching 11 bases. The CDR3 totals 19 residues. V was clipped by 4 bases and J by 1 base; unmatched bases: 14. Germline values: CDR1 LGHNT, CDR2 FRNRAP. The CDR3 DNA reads TGTGCTAGTGGTTCCCCCCGGCGTGGACAGGGGGCCAATAACTATGGCTACACCTTC. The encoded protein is CASGSPRRGQGANNYGYTF.

The CDR3, as DNA: TGCGCCAGCAGCCGCGACCGTACAGCGGGGGTATTAGATACGCAGTATTTT. Protein product: CASSRDRTAGVLDTQYF. V and J are TRBV4-1 and TRBJ2-3, with 8 bases that match TRBD2. Germline assignment: CDR1 MGHRA and CDR2 YSYEKL. The CDR3 loop spans 17 amino acids. V shed 4 bases and J 5 bases; nucleotides not matched to a gene: 14.

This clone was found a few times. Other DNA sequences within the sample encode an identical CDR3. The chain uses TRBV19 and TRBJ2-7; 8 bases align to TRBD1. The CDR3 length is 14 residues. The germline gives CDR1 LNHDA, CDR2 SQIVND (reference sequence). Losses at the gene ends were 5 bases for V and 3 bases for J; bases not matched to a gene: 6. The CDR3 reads CASSSTDRVYEQYF. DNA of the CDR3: TGTGCCAGTAGTTCGACGGACAGGGTCTACGAGCAGTACTTC. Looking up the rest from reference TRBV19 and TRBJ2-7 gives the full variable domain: DGGITQSPKYLFRKEGQNVTLSCEQNLNHDAMYWYRQDPGQGLRLIYYSQIVNDFQKGDIAEGYSVSREKKESFPLTVTSAQKNPTAFYLCASSSTDRVYEQYFGPGTRLTVT.

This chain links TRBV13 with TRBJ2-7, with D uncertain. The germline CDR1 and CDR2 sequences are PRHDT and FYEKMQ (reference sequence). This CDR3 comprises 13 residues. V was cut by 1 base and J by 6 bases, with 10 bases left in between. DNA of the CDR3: TGTGCCAGCAGCTTAGCTGGGGTTGGCGAGCAGTACTTC. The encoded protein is CASSLAGVGEQYF.

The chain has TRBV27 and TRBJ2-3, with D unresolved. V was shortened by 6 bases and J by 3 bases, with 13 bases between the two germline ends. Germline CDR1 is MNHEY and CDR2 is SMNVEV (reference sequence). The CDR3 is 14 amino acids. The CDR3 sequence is CASRRRTATDTQYF. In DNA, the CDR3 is TGTGCCAGCAGAAGACGGACGGCTACAGATACGCAGTATTTT.

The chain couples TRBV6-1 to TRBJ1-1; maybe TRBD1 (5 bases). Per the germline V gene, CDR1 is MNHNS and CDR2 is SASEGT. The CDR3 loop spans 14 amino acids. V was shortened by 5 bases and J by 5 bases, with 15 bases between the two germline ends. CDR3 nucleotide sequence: TGTGCCAGCAGTCCCTCAAACCGGGGGACTGAAGCTTTCTTT. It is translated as CASSPSNRGTEAFF.

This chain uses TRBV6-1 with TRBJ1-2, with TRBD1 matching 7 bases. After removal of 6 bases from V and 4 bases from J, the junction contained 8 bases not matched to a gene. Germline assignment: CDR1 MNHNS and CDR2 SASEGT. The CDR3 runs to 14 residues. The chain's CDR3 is CASREPGQRYGYTF. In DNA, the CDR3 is TGTGCCAGCAGGGAACCGGGACAGCGCTATGGCTACACCTTC.

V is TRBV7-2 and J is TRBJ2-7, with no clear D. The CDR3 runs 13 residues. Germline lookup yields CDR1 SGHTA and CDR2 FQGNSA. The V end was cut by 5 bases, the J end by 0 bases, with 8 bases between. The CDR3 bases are TGTGCCAGCAGCCTTGGACCCTCCTACGAGCAGTACTTC. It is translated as CASSLGPSYEQYF.

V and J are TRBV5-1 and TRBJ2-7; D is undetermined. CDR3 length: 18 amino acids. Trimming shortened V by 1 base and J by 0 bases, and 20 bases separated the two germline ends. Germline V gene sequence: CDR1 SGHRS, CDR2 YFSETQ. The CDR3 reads CASSLSGRSTKSSYEQYF. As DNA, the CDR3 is TGCGCCAGCAGCTTGTCTGGCAGGTCAACGAAAAGCTCCTACGAGCAGTACTTC.

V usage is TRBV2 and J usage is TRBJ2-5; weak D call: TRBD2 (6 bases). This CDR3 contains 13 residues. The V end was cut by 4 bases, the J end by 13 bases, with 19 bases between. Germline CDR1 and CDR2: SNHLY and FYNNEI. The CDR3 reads CASSGEAFGPRYF. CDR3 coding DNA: TGTGCCAGCAGTGGGGAGGCGTTCGGCCCCCGGTACTTC.

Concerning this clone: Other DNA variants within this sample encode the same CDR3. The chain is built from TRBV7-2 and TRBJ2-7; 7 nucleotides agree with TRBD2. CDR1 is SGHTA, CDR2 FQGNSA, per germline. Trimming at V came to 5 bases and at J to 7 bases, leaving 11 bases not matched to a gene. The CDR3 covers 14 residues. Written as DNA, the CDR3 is TGTGCCAGCAGCCTCGGGCGGGGGACGGGGGAGCAGTACTTC. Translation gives CASSLGRGTGEQYF.

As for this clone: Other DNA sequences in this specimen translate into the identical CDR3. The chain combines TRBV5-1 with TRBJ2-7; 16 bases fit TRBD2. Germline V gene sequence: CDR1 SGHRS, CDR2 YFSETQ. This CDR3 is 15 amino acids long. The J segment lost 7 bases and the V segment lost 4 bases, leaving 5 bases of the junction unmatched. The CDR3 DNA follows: TGCGCCAGCAGCAGGGGACTAGCGGGGGGGGGAGAGCAGTACTTC. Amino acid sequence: CASSRGLAGGGEQYF.

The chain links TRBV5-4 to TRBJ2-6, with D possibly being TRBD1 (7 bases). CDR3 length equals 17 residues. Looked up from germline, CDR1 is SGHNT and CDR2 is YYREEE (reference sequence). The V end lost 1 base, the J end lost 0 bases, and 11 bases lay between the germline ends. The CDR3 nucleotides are TGTGCCAGCAGCTTGAACCAGGGGGGCTCTGGGGCCAACGTCCTGACTTTC. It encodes CASSLNQGGSGANVLTF.

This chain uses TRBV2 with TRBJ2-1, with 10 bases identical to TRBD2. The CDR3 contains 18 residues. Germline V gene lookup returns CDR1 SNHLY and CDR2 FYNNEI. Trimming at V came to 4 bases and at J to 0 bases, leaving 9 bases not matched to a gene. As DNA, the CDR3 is TGTGCCAGCAGTGCTCCCGCTAGCGGGGGCTACTCCTACAATGAGCAGTTCTTC. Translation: CASSAPASGGYSYNEQFF.

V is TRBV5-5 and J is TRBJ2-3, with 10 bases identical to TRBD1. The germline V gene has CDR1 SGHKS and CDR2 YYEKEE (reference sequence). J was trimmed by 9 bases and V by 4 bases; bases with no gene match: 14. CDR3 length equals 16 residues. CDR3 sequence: CASSPEGTGAPRTQYF. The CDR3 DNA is TGTGCCAGCAGCCCTGAGGGGACAGGGGCCCCCAGGACGCAGTATTTT.

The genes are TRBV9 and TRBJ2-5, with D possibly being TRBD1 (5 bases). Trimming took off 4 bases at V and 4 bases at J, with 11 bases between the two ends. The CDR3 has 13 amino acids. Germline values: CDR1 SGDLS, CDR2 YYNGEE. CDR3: CASSTRVRETQYF. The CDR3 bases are TGTGCCAGCAGCACCAGGGTCCGAGAGACCCAGTACTTC.

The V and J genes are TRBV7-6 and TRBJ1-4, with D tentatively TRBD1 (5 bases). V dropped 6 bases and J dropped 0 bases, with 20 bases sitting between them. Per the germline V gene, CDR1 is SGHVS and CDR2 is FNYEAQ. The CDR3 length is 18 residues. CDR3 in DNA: TGTGCCAGCAGGAAGCTCATAGGGGCAGGAGCAACTAATGAAAAACTGTTTTTT. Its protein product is CASRKLIGAGATNEKLFF.